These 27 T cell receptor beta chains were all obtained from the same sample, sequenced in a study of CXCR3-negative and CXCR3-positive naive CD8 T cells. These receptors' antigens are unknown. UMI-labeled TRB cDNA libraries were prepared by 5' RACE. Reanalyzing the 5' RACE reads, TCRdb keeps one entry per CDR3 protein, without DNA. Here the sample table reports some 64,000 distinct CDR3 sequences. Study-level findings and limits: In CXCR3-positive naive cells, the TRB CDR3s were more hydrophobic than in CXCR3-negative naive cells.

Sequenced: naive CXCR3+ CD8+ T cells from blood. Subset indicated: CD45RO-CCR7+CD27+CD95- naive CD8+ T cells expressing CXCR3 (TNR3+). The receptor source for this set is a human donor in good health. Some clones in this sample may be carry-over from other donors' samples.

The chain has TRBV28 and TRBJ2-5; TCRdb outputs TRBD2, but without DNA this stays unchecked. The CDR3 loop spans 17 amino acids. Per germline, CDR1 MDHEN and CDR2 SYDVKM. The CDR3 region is CASSSLRLAGGQETQYF.

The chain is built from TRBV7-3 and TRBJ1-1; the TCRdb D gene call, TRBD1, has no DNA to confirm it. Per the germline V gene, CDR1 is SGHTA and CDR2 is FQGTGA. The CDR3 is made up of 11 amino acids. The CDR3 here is CASSSGLGTFF.

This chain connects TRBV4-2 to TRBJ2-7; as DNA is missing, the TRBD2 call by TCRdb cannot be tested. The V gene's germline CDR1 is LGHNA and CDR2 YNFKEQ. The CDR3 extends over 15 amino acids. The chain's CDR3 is CASSFRLAGGYEQYF.

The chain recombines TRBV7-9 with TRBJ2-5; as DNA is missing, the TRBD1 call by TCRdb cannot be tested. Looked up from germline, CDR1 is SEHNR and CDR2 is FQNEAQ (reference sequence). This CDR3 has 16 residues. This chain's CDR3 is CASSKPWTLYQETQYF.

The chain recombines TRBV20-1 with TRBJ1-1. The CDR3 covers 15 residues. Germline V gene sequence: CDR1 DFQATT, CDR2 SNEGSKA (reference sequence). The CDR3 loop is CSARDGRVSNTEAFF.

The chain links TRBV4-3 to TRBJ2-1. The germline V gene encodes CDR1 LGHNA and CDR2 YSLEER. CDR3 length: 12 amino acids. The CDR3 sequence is CASSQKYNEQFF.

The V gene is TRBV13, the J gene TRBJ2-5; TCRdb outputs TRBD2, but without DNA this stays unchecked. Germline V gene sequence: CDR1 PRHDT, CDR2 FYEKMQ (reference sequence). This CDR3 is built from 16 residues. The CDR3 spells CASSSQSGGAQETQYF.

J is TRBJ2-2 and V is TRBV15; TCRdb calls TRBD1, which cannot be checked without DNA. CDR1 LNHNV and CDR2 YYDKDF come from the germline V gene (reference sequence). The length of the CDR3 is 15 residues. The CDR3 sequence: CATLVETGDTGELFF.

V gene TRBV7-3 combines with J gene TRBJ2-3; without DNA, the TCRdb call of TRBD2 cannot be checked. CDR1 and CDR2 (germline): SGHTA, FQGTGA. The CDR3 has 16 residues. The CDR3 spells CASSLSSGGAVDTQYF.

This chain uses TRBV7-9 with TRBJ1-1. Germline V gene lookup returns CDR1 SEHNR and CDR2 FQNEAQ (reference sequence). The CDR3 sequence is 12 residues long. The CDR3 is CASSRDTDEAFF.

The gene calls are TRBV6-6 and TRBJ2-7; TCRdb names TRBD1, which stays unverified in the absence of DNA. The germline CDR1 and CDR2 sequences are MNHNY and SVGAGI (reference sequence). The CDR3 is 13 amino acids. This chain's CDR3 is CASSTGGIHEQYF.

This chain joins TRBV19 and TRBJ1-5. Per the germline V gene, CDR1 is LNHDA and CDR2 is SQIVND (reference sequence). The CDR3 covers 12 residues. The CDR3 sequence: CASSIWGQPQHF. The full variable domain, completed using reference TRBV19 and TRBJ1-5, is DGGITQSPKYLFRKEGQNVTLSCEQNLNHDAMYWYRQDPGQGLRLIYYSQIVNDFQKGDIAEGYSVSREKKESFPLTVTSAQKNPTAFYLCASSIWGQPQHFGDGTRLSIL.

The CDR3 region is CASSLHQETQYF. The chain joins TRBV14 to TRBJ2-5. Germline CDR1 and CDR2: SGHDN and FVKESK. The CDR3 spans 12 residues.

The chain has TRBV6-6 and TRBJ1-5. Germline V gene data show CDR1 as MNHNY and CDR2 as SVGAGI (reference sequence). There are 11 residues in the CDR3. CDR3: CASSYDQPQHF.

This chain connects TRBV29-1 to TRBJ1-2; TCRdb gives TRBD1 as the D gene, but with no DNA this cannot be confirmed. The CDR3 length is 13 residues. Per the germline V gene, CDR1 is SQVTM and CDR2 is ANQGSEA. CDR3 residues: CSVGGGQVYGYTF. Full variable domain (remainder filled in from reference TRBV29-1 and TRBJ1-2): SAVISQKPSRDICQRGTSLTIQCQVDSQVTMMFWYRQQPGQSLTLIATANQGSEATYESGFVIDKFPISRPNLTFSTLTVSNMSPEDSSIYLCSVGGGQVYGYTFGSGTRLTVV.

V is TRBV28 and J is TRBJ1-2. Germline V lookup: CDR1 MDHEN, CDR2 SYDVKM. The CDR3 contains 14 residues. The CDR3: CASSLARENYGYTF.

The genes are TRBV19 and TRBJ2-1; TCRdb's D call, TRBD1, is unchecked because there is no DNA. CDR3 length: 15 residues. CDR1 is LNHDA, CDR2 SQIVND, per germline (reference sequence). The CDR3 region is CASQEGLSSYNEQFF.

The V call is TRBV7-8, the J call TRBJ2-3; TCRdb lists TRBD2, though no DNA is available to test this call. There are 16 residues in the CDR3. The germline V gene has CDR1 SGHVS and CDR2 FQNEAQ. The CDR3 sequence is CASSLLAGGLGDTQYF.

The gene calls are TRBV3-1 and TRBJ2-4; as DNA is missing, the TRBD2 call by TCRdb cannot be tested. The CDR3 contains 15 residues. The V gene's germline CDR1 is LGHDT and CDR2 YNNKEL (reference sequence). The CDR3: CASSPAREDLNIQYF.

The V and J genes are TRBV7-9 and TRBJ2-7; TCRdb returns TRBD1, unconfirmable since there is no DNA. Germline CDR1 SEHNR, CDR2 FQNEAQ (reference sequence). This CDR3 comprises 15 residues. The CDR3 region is CASSFGQGADYEQYF. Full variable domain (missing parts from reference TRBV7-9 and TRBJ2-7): DTGVSQNPRHKITKRGQNVTFRCDPISEHNRLYWYRQTLGQGPEFLTYFQNEAQLEKSRLLSDRFSAERPKGSFSTLEIQRTEQGDSAMYLCASSFGQGADYEQYFGPGTRLTVT.

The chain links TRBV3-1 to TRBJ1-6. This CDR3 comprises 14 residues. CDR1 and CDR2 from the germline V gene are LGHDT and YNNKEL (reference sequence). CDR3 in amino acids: CASSPSFGTGPLHF.

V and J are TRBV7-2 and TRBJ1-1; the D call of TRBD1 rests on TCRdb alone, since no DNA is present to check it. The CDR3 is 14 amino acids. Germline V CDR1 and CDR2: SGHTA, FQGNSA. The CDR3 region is CASSPGGANTEAFF.

The CDR3 loop is CSVADMEIEAFF. The chain carries TRBV29-1 and TRBJ1-1. Germline CDR1 SQVTM, CDR2 ANQGSEA. This CDR3 spans 12 amino acids. The full variable domain, its missing parts supplied by reference TRBV29-1 and TRBJ1-1, is SAVISQKPSRDICQRGTSLTIQCQVDSQVTMMFWYRQQPGQSLTLIATANQGSEATYESGFVIDKFPISRPNLTFSTLTVSNMSPEDSSIYLCSVADMEIEAFFGQGTRLTVV.

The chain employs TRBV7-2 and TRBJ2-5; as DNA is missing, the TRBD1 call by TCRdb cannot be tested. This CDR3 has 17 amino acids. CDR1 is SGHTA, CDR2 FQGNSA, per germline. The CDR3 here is CASSLGGVATGLETQYF.

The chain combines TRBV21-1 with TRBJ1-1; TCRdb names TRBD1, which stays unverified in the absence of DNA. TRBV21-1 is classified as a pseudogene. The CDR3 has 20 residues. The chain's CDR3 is CASSKSPAGFSGAVTTKAFF.

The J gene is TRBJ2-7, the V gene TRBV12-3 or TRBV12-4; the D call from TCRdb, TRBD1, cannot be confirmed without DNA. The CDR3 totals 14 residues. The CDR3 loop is CASSSPHREYEQYF.

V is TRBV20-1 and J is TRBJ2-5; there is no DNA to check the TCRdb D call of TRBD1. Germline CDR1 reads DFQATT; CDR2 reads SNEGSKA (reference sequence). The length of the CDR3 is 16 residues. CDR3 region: CSAVSKTEILQETQYF.